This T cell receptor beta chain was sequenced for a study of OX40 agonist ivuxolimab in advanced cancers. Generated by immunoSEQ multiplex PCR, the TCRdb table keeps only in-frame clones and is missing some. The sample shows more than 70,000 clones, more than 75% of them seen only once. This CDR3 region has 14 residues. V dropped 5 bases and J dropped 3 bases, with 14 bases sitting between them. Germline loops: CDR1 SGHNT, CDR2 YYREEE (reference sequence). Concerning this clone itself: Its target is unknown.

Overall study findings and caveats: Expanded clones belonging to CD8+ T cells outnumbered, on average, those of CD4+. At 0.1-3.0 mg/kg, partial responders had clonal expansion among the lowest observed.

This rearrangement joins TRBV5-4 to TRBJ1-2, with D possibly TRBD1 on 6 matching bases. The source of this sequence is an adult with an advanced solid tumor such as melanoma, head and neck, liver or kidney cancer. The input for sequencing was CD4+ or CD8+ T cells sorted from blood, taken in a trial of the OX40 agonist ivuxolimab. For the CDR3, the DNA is TGTGCCAGCAGGGTGTTGGGACAAGACTATGGCTACACCTTC. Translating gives CASRVLGQDYGYTF.